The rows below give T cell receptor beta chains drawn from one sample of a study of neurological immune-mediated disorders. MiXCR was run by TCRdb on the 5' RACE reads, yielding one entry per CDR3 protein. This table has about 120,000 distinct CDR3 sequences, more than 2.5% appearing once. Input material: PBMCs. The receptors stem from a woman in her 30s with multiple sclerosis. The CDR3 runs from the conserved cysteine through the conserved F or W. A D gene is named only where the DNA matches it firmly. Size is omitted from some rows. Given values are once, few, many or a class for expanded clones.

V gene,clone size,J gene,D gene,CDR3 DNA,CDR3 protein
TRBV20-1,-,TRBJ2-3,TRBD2,TGCAGTGCTGCCCGGACTAGCGGGGTCACAGATACGCAGTATTTT,CSAARTSGVTDTQYF
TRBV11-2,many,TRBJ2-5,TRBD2,TGTGCCAGCAGCGATCCCTTCGTTACTAGCGGGGGCTTCCCGGCCCAGTACTTC,CASSDPFVTSGGFPAQYF
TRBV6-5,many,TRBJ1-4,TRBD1,TGTGCCAAAAGGGACAGGGTGTATGAAAAACTGTTTTTT,CAKRDRVYEKLFF
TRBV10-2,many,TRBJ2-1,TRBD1,TGCGCCAGCAGAAGACAGGGCTCCTACAATGAGCAGTTCTTC,CASRRQGSYNEQFF
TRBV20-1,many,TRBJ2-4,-,TGCAGTGCTATCCCGACGGGCTATAAAGCCAAAAACATTCAGTACTTC,CSAIPTGYKAKNIQYF
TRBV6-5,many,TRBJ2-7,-,TGTGCCAGCAGTTACTTCTCCAGGGGATACGAGCAGTACTTC,CASSYFSRGYEQYF
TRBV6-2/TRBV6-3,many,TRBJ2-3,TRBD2,TGTGCCAGCAGCAGGGCAGCGGGAGGTTGGGATACGCAGTATTTT,CASSRAAGGWDTQYF
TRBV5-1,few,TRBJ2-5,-,TGCGCCAGCAGCTTGGGGAACCGGGAGCAAGAGACCCAGTACTTC,CASSLGNREQETQYF
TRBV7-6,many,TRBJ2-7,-,TGTGCCAGCAGCTTCGCGATTGGCACCTACGAGCAGTACTTC,CASSFAIGTYEQYF
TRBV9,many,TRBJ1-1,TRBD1,TGTGCCAGCAGCCCTCGACCGTCACAGGGGAGGGACACTGAAGCTTTCTTT,CASSPRPSQGRDTEAFF
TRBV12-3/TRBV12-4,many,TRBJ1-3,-,TGTGCCAGCAGTTTAGTAGGATCTGGAAACACCATATATTTT,CASSLVGSGNTIYF
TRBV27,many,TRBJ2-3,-,TGTGCCAGCAGTCCCCCGGGGCTTAGCACAGATACGCAGTATTTT,CASSPPGLSTDTQYF
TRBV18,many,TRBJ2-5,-,TGTGCCAGCTCACCGTCGGACACGCGAGGGACCCAGTACTTC,CASSPSDTRGTQYF
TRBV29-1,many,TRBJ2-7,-,TGCAGCGTTGAGCACATCTACGAGCAGTACTTC,CSVEHIYEQYF
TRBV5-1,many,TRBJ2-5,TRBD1,TGCGCCAGCAGCTTGGTAGCGACAGGGGAAAAGAAGACCCAGTACTTC,CASSLVATGEKKTQYF
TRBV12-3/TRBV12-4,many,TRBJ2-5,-,TGTGCCAGCAGTTCGGACCTATGGAAACAAGAGACCCAGTACTTC,CASSSDLWKQETQYF
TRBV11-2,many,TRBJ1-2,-,TGTGCCAGCAGCTTAGAACAGGACGGGCGAACCCATTATGTCCGTAACTATGGCTACACCTTC,CASSLEQDGRTHYVRNYGYTF
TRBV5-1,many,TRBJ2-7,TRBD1,TGCGCCAGCAGCCCCGACAGGGTTTCCTACGAGCAGTACTTC,CASSPDRVSYEQYF
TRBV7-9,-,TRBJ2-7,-,TGTGCCAGCAGCTTTGGTCCGACAGCTACCTACGAGCAGTACTTC,CASSFGPTATYEQYF
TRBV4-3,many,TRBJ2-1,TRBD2,TGCGCCAGCAGCCAAGAGAGGTTGGCGATAGCGGGGGGCCTCTTGGCCAATGAGCAGTTCTTC,CASSQERLAIAGGLLANEQFF
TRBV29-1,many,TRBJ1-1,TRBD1,TGCAGCGCTAACGGGGACAGGGGAGCTTTCTTT,CSANGDRGAFF
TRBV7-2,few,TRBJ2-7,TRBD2,TGTGCCAGCAGCGGGGGTGGCGGGAGGTCAACCTACGAGCAGTACTTC,CASSGGGGRSTYEQYF
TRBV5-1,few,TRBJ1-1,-,TGCGCCAGCCGACGCGGCAATGTGAACACTGAAGCTTTCTTT,CASRRGNVNTEAFF
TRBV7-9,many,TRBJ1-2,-,TGTGCCAGCAGCTTAGGAGGCGGCTATGGCTACACCTTC,CASSLGGGYGYTF
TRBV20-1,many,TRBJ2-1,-,TGCAGTGCTAGAGATTCAAGGGACTCCTATACCTACAATGAGCAGTTCTTC,CSARDSRDSYTYNEQFF
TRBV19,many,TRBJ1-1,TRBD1,TGTGCCAGTAGTATGGACAGGGTTGACACTGAAGCTTTCTTT,CASSMDRVDTEAFF
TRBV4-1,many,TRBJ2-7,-,TGCGCCAGCAGCCAAGGGGGGGCTTGGACCTACGAGCAGTACTTC,CASSQGGAWTYEQYF
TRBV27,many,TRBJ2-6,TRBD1,TGTGCCAGCAGTTCATCGAGGACAGGGGCATCTGGGGCCAACGTCCTGACTTTC,CASSSSRTGASGANVLTF
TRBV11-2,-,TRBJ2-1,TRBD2,TGTGCCAGCAGCTCGACTAGCGGGAAGTTTGAGCAGTTCTTC,CASSSTSGKFEQFF
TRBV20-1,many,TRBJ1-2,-,TGCAGTGCACGGAGGACCGATCATAACTATGGCTACACCTTC,CSARRTDHNYGYTF
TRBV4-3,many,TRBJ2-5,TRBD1,TGCGCCAGCAGCCGTGGGACAGGGAGGGAAGAGACCCAGTACTTC,CASSRGTGREETQYF
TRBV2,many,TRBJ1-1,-,TGTGCCAGCAGTGATGGGGGCATGAACACTGAAGCTTTCTTT,CASSDGGMNTEAFF
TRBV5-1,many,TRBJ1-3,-,TGCGCCAGCAGCTTGATAGGTCTGTTATCTGGAAACACCATATATTTT,CASSLIGLLSGNTIYF
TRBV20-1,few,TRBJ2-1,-,TGCAGTGCTAGAAGATTCGATTTTGAGCAGTTCTTC,CSARRFDFEQFF